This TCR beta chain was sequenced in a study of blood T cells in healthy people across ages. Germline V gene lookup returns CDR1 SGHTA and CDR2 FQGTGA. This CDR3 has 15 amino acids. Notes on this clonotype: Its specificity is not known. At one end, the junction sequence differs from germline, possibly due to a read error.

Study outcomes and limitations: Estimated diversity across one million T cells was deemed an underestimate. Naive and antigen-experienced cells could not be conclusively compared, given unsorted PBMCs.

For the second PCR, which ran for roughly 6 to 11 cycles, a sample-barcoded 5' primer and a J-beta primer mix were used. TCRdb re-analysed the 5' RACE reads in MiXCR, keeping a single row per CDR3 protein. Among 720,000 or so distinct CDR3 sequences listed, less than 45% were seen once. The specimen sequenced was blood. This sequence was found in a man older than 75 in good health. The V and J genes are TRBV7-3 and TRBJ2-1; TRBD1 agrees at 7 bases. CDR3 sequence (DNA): TGTGACAGCAGCCCCCGACAGGGCTCCGCTGATGAGCAGTTCTTC. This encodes CDSSPRQGSADEQFF.